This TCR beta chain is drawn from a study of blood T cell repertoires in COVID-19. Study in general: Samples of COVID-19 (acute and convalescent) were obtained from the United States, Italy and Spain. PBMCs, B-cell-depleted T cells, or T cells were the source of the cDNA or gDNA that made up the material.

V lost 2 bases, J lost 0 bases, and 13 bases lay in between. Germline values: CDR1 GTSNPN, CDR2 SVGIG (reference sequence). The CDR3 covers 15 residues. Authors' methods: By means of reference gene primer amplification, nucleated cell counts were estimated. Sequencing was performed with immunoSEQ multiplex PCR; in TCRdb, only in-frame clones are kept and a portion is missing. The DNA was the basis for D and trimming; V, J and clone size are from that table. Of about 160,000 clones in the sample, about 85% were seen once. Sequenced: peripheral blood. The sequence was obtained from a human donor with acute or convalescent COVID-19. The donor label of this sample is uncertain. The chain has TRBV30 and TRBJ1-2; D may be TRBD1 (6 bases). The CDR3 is CAWSPRQASNYGYTF. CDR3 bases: TGTGCCTGGAGTCCCCGACAGGCTTCTAACTATGGCTACACCTTC.